This entry lists 29 T cell receptor beta chains sequenced from one sample in a study of OX40 agonist ivuxolimab in advanced cancers. Clones were read by immunoSEQ multiplex PCR, and TCRdb kept only the in-frame ones, dropping some. The sample has around 60,000 clones, 80% to 95% seen once. Specimen: CD4+ or CD8+ T cells sorted from blood, collected in a trial of the OX40 agonist ivuxolimab. The source is an adult with an advanced solid tumor such as melanoma, head and neck, liver or kidney cancer.

This rearrangement joins TRBV29-1 to TRBJ1-1; 11 nucleotides agree with TRBD1. The CDR3 has 13 residues. Losses at the gene ends were 5 bases for V and 11 bases for J; bases not matched to a gene: 10. Germline V gene lookup returns CDR1 SQVTM and CDR2 ANQGSEA. CDR3 sequence reads: CSVPGTGGSLAFF. The CDR3 DNA reads TGCAGCGTTCCCGGGACAGGGGGGTCCCTTGCTTTCTTT.

This clone was observed a handful of times. This chain uses TRBV14 with TRBJ2-7; 7 bases agree with TRBD2. Looked up from germline, CDR1 is SGHDN and CDR2 is FVKESK. The CDR3 sequence is 13 residues long. The trim removed 4 bases at V and 4 bases at J, leaving 4 bases unmatched. The CDR3 region is CASSPSSGYEQYF. In DNA, the CDR3 is TGTGCCAGCAGCCCTTCTAGCGGATACGAGCAGTACTTC.

This clone was picked up one time. J is TRBJ2-1 and V is TRBV6-1; D perhaps matches TRBD2 (5 bases). CDR1 is MNHNS, CDR2 SASEGT, per germline. V shed 0 bases and J shed 4 bases, with 10 bases lying between them. The CDR3 is 15 residues long. CDR3 nucleotide sequence: TGTGCCAGCAGTGAAGCTGAAGCGGAGTACAATGAGCAGTTCTTC. Translated: CASSEAEAEYNEQFF.

The V and J genes are TRBV5-5 and TRBJ2-7; TRBD2 is a possible D gene (6 bases). CDR1 and CDR2 from the germline V gene are SGHKS and YYEKEE (reference sequence). V was shortened by 4 bases and J by 0 bases, with 17 bases between the two germline ends. CDR3 length: 16 residues. CDR3 residues: CASSHPAETSSYEQYF. CDR3 sequence (DNA): TGTGCCAGCAGCCACCCGGCAGAGACTAGCTCCTACGAGCAGTACTTC.

J is TRBJ2-7 and V is TRBV5-1; TRBD2 is a possible D gene (7 bases). The CDR3 totals 15 residues. V was cut by 0 bases and J by 4 bases, with 14 bases left in between. Germline V gene sequence: CDR1 SGHRS, CDR2 YFSETQ. CDR3 in DNA: TGCGCCAGCAGCTTGGACAGGGAGGGTTCGTACGAGCAGTACTTC. As protein: CASSLDREGSYEQYF.

The rearrangement uses TRBV19 and TRBJ1-2; possibly TRBD1 for D (5 bases). The germline V gene encodes CDR1 LNHDA and CDR2 SQIVND (reference sequence). The CDR3 has 15 residues. Trimming stripped 3 bases from V and 3 bases from J, with 14 bases between. The CDR3 DNA reads TGTGCCAGTAGTATGGCCCAGGGTATGGACTATGGCTACACCTTC. Protein product: CASSMAQGMDYGYTF.

The CDR3 loop reads CSVEKTSGSVYEQFF. The CDR3 nucleotides read TGCAGCGTTGAAAAAACTAGCGGGAGCGTCTATGAGCAGTTCTTC. V and J are TRBV29-1 and TRBJ2-1; 11 positions agree with TRBD2. This CDR3 spans 15 amino acids. Germline CDR1 and CDR2: SQVTM and ANQGSEA. Unmatched junction bases numbered 8, after V lost 2 bases and J lost 8 bases.

This clone has a single count. This chain links TRBV10-1 with TRBJ2-5; 8 nucleotides agree with TRBD1. The end of the DNA is better explained by TRBJ2-7, so the J call may be wrong. Germline-derived CDR1 and CDR2 are WNHNN and SYGVQD (reference sequence). The CDR3 extends over 16 amino acids. The CDR3, as DNA: TGCGCCAGCAGTGAGCATAGAGCAGGGGGCTGGGACGAGCAGTACTTC. This encodes CASSEHRAGGWDEQYF.

V is TRBV5-1 and J is TRBJ2-4, with TRBD2 as a possible D gene (6 bases). The V end lost 1 base, the J end lost 5 bases, and 10 bases lay between the germline ends. Germline V gives CDR1 SGHRS, CDR2 YFSETQ. This CDR3 has 14 residues. The CDR3: CASSLPGVENIQYF. In DNA, the CDR3 is TGCGCCAGCAGCTTGCCGGGGGTTGAAAACATTCAGTACTTC.

This chain joins TRBV7-8 and TRBJ2-1; 11 bases agree with TRBD1. The trim removed 4 bases at V and 3 bases at J, leaving 5 bases unmatched. Germline CDR1 reads SGHVS; CDR2 reads FQNEAQ. This CDR3 has 16 amino acids. The CDR3 loop reads CASSSAGTGGYNEQFF. In DNA, the CDR3 is TGTGCCAGCAGCTCTGCCGGGACAGGGGGCTACAATGAGCAGTTCTTC. Full variable domain (remainder filled in from reference TRBV7-8 and TRBJ2-1): GAGVSQSPRYKVAKRGQDVALRCDPISGHVSLFWYQQALGQGPEFLTYFQNEAQLDKSGLPSDRFFAERPEGSVSTLKIQRTQQEDSAVYLCASSSAGTGGYNEQFFGPGTRLTVL.

This clone was seen more than once but under ten times. The rearrangement links TRBV11-2 to TRBJ2-1; D remains ambiguous. V dropped 5 bases and J dropped 4 bases, with 15 bases sitting between them. CDR1 and CDR2 from the germline V gene are SGHAT and FQNNGV. This CDR3 comprises 15 residues. CDR3 in DNA: TGTGCCAGCAGCCCAGAGGCAGGTCAGTACAATGAGCAGTTCTTC. Translation gives CASSPEAGQYNEQFF.

The chain has TRBV19 and TRBJ2-7; D ambiguous. The CDR3 totals 13 residues. V shed 2 bases and J shed 4 bases, with 9 bases lying between them. In germline, CDR1 is LNHDA, CDR2 SQIVND (reference sequence). The CDR3 here is CASSIRVGYEQYF. The CDR3 DNA sequence: TGTGCCAGTAGTATAAGGGTTGGGTACGAGCAGTACTTC.

The gene calls are TRBV25-1 and TRBJ2-2; 8 bases are shared with TRBD2. Germline loops: CDR1 MGHDK, CDR2 SYGVNS. This CDR3 is built from 17 residues. J lost 5 bases, V lost 2 bases, and 10 bases had no gene match. The CDR3, as DNA: TGTGCCAGCAGTGAAAGAGGGGTACCGGGAGGGACCGGGGAGCTGTTTTTT. It specifies CASSERGVPGGTGELFF.

This clone was detected once. This sequence joins TRBV29-1 and TRBJ1-2; D gene ambiguous. CDR3 length equals 14 residues. The V end was cut by 4 bases, the J end by 4 bases, with 16 bases between. Germline CDR1 is SQVTM and CDR2 is ANQGSEA. CDR3 DNA sequence: TGCAGCGTTGCCGACGGAAGTAGTTTCTATGGCTACACCTTC. This gives the protein CSVADGSSFYGYTF.

About this clone: A much larger clone differs by one base, so this may be a read error. Other DNA sequences from this sample encode an identical CDR3 as well. V and J are TRBV7-9 and TRBJ1-2; tentative D call: TRBD1 (5 bases). The CDR3 runs 12 residues. Germline CDR1 is SEHNR and CDR2 is FQNEAQ (reference sequence). CDR3 region: CASRSMDTSYTF. Here the CDR3 DNA reads TGTGCTAGCAGATCAATGGACACTAGCTACACCTTC. The full variable domain, completed using reference TRBV7-9 and TRBJ1-2, is DTGVSQNPRHKITKRGQNVTFRCDPISEHNRLYWYRQTLGQGPEFLTYFQNEAQLEKSRLLSDRFSAERPKGSFSTLEIQRTEQGDSAMYLCASRSMDTSYTFGSGTRLTVV.

The chain combines TRBV6-6 with TRBJ2-1; possible D gene TRBD2, 6 bases. Germline V lookup: CDR1 MNHNY, CDR2 SVGAGI (reference sequence). CDR3 length: 14 residues. Trimming shortened V by 6 bases and J by 3 bases, and 12 bases separated the two germline ends. This CDR3 reads CASRTGDFYNEQFF. In DNA form, the CDR3 reads TGTGCCAGCAGGACCGGGGACTTCTACAATGAGCAGTTCTTC.

The sample holds one count of this clone. V usage is TRBV5-6 and J usage is TRBJ2-1; D remains unclear. The germline V gene encodes CDR1 SGHDT and CDR2 YYEEEE. Trimming took off 2 bases at V and 10 bases at J, with 7 bases between the two ends. This CDR3 spans 11 amino acids. CDR3 region: CASSFTREQFF. CDR3 bases: TGTGCCAGCAGCTTCACGAGAGAGCAGTTCTTC.

The CDR3 DNA follows: TGTGCCAGCAGCCGGGAACTAGCGATTCCTTCGAACACCGGGGAGCTGTTTTTT. Its protein product is CASSRELAIPSNTGELFF. V and J are TRBV9 and TRBJ2-2; 7 nucleotides line up with TRBD2. This CDR3 spans 18 amino acids. The ends lost 4 bases at V and 0 bases at J; junction bases unmatched: 12. In germline, CDR1 is SGDLS, CDR2 YYNGEE.

This clone came up once. The J gene is TRBJ2-7, the V gene TRBV7-2; TRBD1 aligns across 7 bases. Per germline, CDR1 SGHTA and CDR2 FQGNSA. CDR3 length: 13 residues. V lost 5 bases to trimming and J lost 4 bases; unmatched junction nucleotides: 5. In DNA form, the CDR3 reads TGTGCCAGCAGCCACGGACAGGCTTACGAGCAGTACTTC. Protein sequence: CASSHGQAYEQYF.

The chain has TRBV28 and TRBJ2-6, with D perhaps given as TRBD1 or TRBD2 (5 bases each). The V and J ends lost 4 bases and 4 bases respectively, with 14 bases between them. Germline lookup yields CDR1 MDHEN and CDR2 SYDVKM. The CDR3 is made up of 16 amino acids. The CDR3 nucleotides read TGTGCCAGCAGTTCGGGACCGGATTACGGGGCCAACGTCCTGACTTTC. Translation gives CASSSGPDYGANVLTF.

V gene TRBV27 combines with J gene TRBJ2-7; 10 nucleotides line up with TRBD1. CDR3 length: 13 residues. In germline, CDR1 is MNHEY, CDR2 SMNVEV (reference sequence). V gave up 5 bases and J gave up 6 bases; unmatched junction bases: 4. This CDR3 reads CASSPGTGVEQYF. The CDR3, as DNA: TGTGCCAGCAGTCCCGGGACAGGGGTCGAGCAGTACTTC.

In this sample, this clone turned up once. The chain recombines TRBV6-1 with TRBJ2-3, with D perhaps TRBD2 (5 bases). Between the trimmed V and J ends, which lost 4 bases and 3 bases, there was a span of 14 bases. Germline CDR1 MNHNS, CDR2 SASEGT. This CDR3 spans 15 amino acids. CDR3 nucleotide sequence: TGTGCCAGCAGTGCTTGGCGGGTCGCTACAGATACGCAGTATTTT. Residues: CASSAWRVATDTQYF.

The count of this clone is one. A read error may produce the germline difference seen at one junction end. The genes are TRBV11-2 and TRBJ2-7; 10 nucleotides align to TRBD1. CDR1 SGHAT and CDR2 FQNNGV come from the germline V gene. This CDR3 has 16 residues. The CDR3 bases are TGCGCCAGCAGCCAAGGTAGGACAGGGGGAGCCTACGAGCAGTACTTC. Encoded protein: CASSQGRTGGAYEQYF.

This clone came up once. This rearrangement joins TRBV2 to TRBJ1-3; 9 bases map to TRBD1. Germline-derived CDR1 and CDR2 are SNHLY and FYNNEI. J lost 1 base, V lost 5 bases, and 12 bases had no gene match. CDR3 length: 18 amino acids. The CDR3 DNA is TGTGCCAGCAGTTCCGGGACAGGGTTGGTTTCATCTGGAAACACCATATATTTT. This encodes CASSSGTGLVSSGNTIYF.

V is TRBV6-5 and J is TRBJ1-2; D may be TRBD1 (5 bases). Trimming took off 0 bases at V and 4 bases at J, with 12 bases between the two ends. This CDR3 comprises 15 residues. Germline-derived CDR1 and CDR2 are MNHEY and SVGAGI. As DNA, the CDR3 is TGTGCCAGCAGTTACTCGAGGGGAGGTGCCTATGGCTACACCTTC. Protein product: CASSYSRGGAYGYTF.

The chain joins TRBV4-1 to TRBJ2-7, with unresolved D. The CDR3 is 15 amino acids. Germline V gene sequence: CDR1 MGHRA, CDR2 YSYEKL. Trimming left V 4 bases short and J 3 bases short, with 16 bases between. The CDR3 protein is CASSPNVHSIYEQYF. CDR3 nucleotide sequence: TGCGCCAGCAGCCCCAACGTCCACAGCATCTACGAGCAGTACTTC.

The CDR3 region has the DNA TGTGCCAGCAGTTTAGGGGCTTCCCCCGTGTACGAGCAGTACTTC. Protein product: CASSLGASPVYEQYF. The chain has TRBV27 and TRBJ2-7; weak D call: TRBD1 (5 bases). The CDR3 extends over 15 amino acids. The V and J ends lost 2 bases and 4 bases respectively, with 15 bases between them. CDR1 and CDR2 (germline): MNHEY, SMNVEV (reference sequence).

V is TRBV28 and J is TRBJ2-1; D uncertain. There are 15 residues in the CDR3. Trimming pared 5 bases from V and 2 bases from J, leaving 13 bases between. Germline lookup yields CDR1 MDHEN and CDR2 SYDVKM. The CDR3 sequence is CASSRPLAPYNEQFF. The DNA for the CDR3 is TGTGCCAGCAGTCGCCCTTTGGCCCCCTACAATGAGCAGTTCTTC. The full variable domain, with the rest looked up from reference TRBV28 and TRBJ2-1, is DVKVTQSSRYLVKRTGEKVFLECVQDMDHENMFWYRQDPGLGLRLIYFSYDVKMKEKGDIPEGYSVSREKKERFSLILESASTNQTSMYLCASSRPLAPYNEQFFGPGTRLTVL.

The gene calls are TRBV5-8 and TRBJ2-7; TRBD1 matches at 9 bases. This CDR3 contains 15 residues. Looked up from germline, CDR1 is SGHTS and CDR2 is YDEGEE. V lost 6 bases and J lost 4; bases outside the gene matches: 11. The chain's CDR3 is CASTFAGTGQYEQYF. CDR3 DNA: TGTGCCAGCACCTTCGCCGGGACAGGGCAATACGAGCAGTACTTC.